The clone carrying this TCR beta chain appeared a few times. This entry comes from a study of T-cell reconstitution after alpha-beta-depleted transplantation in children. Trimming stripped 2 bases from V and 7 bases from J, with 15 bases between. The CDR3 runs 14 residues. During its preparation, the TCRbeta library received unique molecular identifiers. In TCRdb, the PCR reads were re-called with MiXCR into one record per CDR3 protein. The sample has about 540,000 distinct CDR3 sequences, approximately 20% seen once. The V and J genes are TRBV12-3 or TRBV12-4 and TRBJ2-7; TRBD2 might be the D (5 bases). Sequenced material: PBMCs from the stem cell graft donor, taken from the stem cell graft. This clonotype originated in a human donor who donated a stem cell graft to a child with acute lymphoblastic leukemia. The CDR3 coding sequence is TGTGCCAGCAGTTTACGGCTAGCCCCGCGAGAGCAGTACTTC. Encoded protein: CASSLRLAPREQYF.